This T cell receptor beta chain was identified in a study of blood T cell repertoires in COVID-19 (dated by TCRdb to the early 2020s). Concerning the study at large: The collaborator samples originated in the United States, Italy and Spain and spanned the acute and convalescent phases of COVID-19. Sample metadata almost always included a de-identified subject ID, COVID-19 status, age in years and sex. The repertoires were released in a freely available public database meant as a resource for research on the immune response to SARS-CoV-2. HLA class I and class II types, where available, came from metadata supplied by the sample provider rather than from assay-based typing. The dataset comprised deeply sampled blood TCRbeta repertoires from subjects exposed to, actively infected with, or recovered from COVID-19. The samples were drawn from the first 160 participants of the ongoing ImmuneRACE study and from more than 1,000 subjects provided by 6 global collaborators. The material from the prospective study consisted of cDNA or gDNA derived from T cells, B-cell-depleted T cells, or PBMCs. Study-wide findings and limitations: The quantity of clinical and demographic metadata differed by source and by participant and was supplied without curation.

The immunoSEQ Assay, a bias-controlled multiplex PCR, was used to amplify TCRbeta CDR3 regions from genomic DNA. The authors' analysis ran thus. The number of nucleated cells in each sample was estimated by amplification of reference gene primers within the assay. Sequence reads were collapsed and filtered to measure the absolute abundance of every unique TCRbeta CDR3 rearrangement. For each sample, productive Simpson clonality was calculated as the square root of Simpson's diversity index across productive rearrangements. TCRdb took this table from immuneACCESS and kept in-frame rearrangements with V and J called. Such tables lack part of the clones; where checked against another copy, unresolved V genes explain under half of the gap, and the rest is unexplained. The D gene and trimming were derived from the DNA, and the V and J assignments and clone size from that table. The sample table records under 140,000 clones; about 85% of these occur just once. The leading ten clones occupy approximately 4.8% of the sample.

As concerns this clone: Its binding antigen is unknown. One base away there is no much larger clone; base qualities are not given.

V drops 3 bases and J drops 6 bases, leaving 9 bases in between. Looking up the germline V gene (reference sequence) yields CDR1 GTSNPN and CDR2 SVGIG. The CDR3 measures 12 amino acids from cysteine to phenylalanine. The retained sequence is limited to the CDR3, 36 bases, with the frame set at the first base. The collaborating institutions used their own protocols to collect whole blood in K2EDTA tubes. For TCRbeta analysis, collaborators shipped samples as frozen whole blood, isolated PBMCs, or DNA extracted from either of those sample types. Input material: peripheral blood. The V and J segments used are TRBV30 and TRBJ1-3, with no D gene named confidently. This TCR derives from a human donor in a cohort sampled during active COVID-19. DNA sequence: TGTGCCTGGAGCCCTCAGGAAAACACCATATATTTT. It specifies CAWSPQENTIYF.